The 19 T cell receptor beta chains reported below all come from one sample, sequenced in a study of spatial heterogeneity in lung cancer. Study-level findings and limits: Within tumors, counts of expanded alpha and beta TCRs tracked tumor mutation counts.

Noted time point: sample taken at primary tumor resection. MiXCR, run by TCRdb on the 5' RACE reads, gives a single entry per CDR3 protein. The sample consists of approximately 2,500 distinct CDR3 sequences, 8% of them appearing once. Antigens of these TCRs are unknown. The sequenced sample was lung tumor tissue, obtained at surgery. The receptors here all came from a male donor with early-stage non-small cell lung cancer.

This clonotype was recorded a few times. The J gene is TRBJ2-1, the V gene TRBV10-1; a possible D gene is TRBD2 (6 bases). The germline CDR1 and CDR2 sequences are WNHNN and SYGVQD (reference sequence). V was pared by 10 bases and J by 1 base, with 14 bases between. The CDR3 length is 14 residues. CDR3 nucleotides: TGCGCCACCTCTCCCGGGACTTCCTACAATGAGCAGTTCTTC. Protein product: CATSPGTSYNEQFF.

This clonotype was detected ten times or more. The chain joins TRBV24-1 to TRBJ2-2; possible D gene TRBD2, 5 bases. The CDR3 spans 15 residues. V shed 7 bases and J shed 2 bases, with 13 bases lying between them. CDR1 and CDR2 from the germline V gene are KGHDR and SFDVKD. In DNA form, the CDR3 reads TGTGCCACCAGGGCGGACGGGGATAACACCGGGGAGCTGTTTTTT. Its protein is CATRADGDNTGELFF.

About this clonotype: Given a much more abundant clone one base away, this may be a read error. The rearrangement links TRBV27 to TRBJ1-5; D ambiguous. Trimming pared 7 bases from V and 2 bases from J, leaving 15 bases between. CDR3 length equals 15 residues. From germline, CDR1 is MNHEY and CDR2 SMNVEV (reference sequence). CDR3 coding DNA: TGTGCCAGCAAAAGATTTCTTGGGGGCAATCAGCCCCAGCATTTT. It is translated as CASKRFLGGNQPQHF.

By share of the sample, this clonotype is medium-sized. This chain connects TRBV19 to TRBJ1-5, with a possible D match to TRBD1 (5 bases). Trimming stripped 6 bases from V and 4 bases from J, with 13 bases between. CDR3 length equals 14 residues. Germline-derived CDR1 and CDR2 are LNHDA and SQIVND (reference sequence). The CDR3 sequence: CASSSGTSNQPQHF. In DNA, the CDR3 is TGTGCCAGTAGCTCCGGGACGTCAAATCAGCCCCAGCATTTT.

By proportion, this clonotype is medium-sized (0.01 to 0.1%). V gene TRBV18 combines with J gene TRBJ1-5; 9 nucleotides align to TRBD1. This CDR3 is 16 amino acids long. CDR1 KGHSH and CDR2 LQKENI come from the germline V gene. Losses at the gene ends were 0 bases for V and 5 bases for J; bases not matched to a gene: 5. The CDR3 sequence is CASSPPSGQGHQPQHF. The DNA of the CDR3 is TGTGCCAGCTCACCACCGTCGGGACAGGGTCATCAGCCCCAGCATTTT.

By sample fraction, this clonotype is medium-sized. This chain links TRBV6-5 with TRBJ1-2; TRBD1 matches 7 bases. With 0 bases clipped from V and 4 bases from J, the junction kept 14 bases outside the gene matches. This CDR3 comprises 18 residues. Germline V gene sequence: CDR1 MNHEY, CDR2 SVGAGI. CDR3 coding DNA: TGTGCCAGCAGTTACTCCCGGCCCCGGGACAGATCTCCCTATGGCTACACCTTC. As protein: CASSYSRPRDRSPYGYTF.

Judged by abundance, this clonotype is medium-sized (0.01 to 0.1%). The chain employs TRBV27 and TRBJ2-3; 10 nucleotides line up with TRBD2. Trimming at V came to 4 bases and at J to 1 base, leaving 5 bases not matched to a gene. The CDR3 is made up of 16 amino acids. Germline V gives CDR1 MNHEY, CDR2 SMNVEV (reference sequence). The CDR3 coding sequence is TGTGCCAGCAGTTGGAAGCGGGGGGGCGGCACAGATACGCAGTATTTT. Its protein is CASSWKRGGGTDTQYF.

This clonotype showed up many times. The J gene is TRBJ2-1, the V gene TRBV28, with TRBD2 matching over 10 bases. Germline V gene sequence: CDR1 MDHEN, CDR2 SYDVKM. This CDR3 is 15 amino acids long. V trimming: 4 bases; J trimming: 7 bases; junction bases outside the gene matches: 7. As DNA, the CDR3 is TGTGCCAGCAGTTCCCCGCCTAGCGGGAGAAATGAGCAGTTCTTC. Translated: CASSSPPSGRNEQFF.

This clonotype is medium-sized in the sample. Here the CDR3 DNA reads TGTGCCAGCAGCCAACAAACGCGCACTGAAGCTTTCTTT. This encodes CASSQQTRTEAFF. The J gene is TRBJ1-1, the V gene TRBV14; D gene uncertain. From germline, CDR1 is SGHDN and CDR2 FVKESK. There are 13 residues in the CDR3. Trimming left V 2 bases short and J 4 bases short, with 8 bases between.

The rearrangement uses TRBV29-1 and TRBJ2-1; 14 bases map to TRBD2. This CDR3 region has 14 residues. In germline, CDR1 is SQVTM, CDR2 ANQGSEA. Trimming at V came to 7 bases and at J to 7 bases, leaving 6 bases not matched to a gene. CDR3 in amino acids: CSAWTSGRRNEQFF. CDR3 nucleotides: TGCAGCGCCTGGACTAGCGGGAGGAGGAATGAGCAGTTCTTC.

This clonotype is labeled large (0.1 to 1%). This rearrangement joins TRBV14 to TRBJ2-7; 7 bases are shared with TRBD1. The V gene end was trimmed by 3 bases and the J gene end by 6 bases; junction bases not matched to a gene: 8. The germline V gene has CDR1 SGHDN and CDR2 FVKESK. The CDR3 consists of 14 residues. The CDR3 sequence: CASSHQWGTAEQYF. The CDR3 nucleotides read TGTGCCAGCAGCCACCAATGGGGGACAGCCGAGCAGTACTTC.

This clonotype was recorded many times. This chain uses TRBV28 with TRBJ2-7; D ambiguous. Germline lookup yields CDR1 MDHEN and CDR2 SYDVKM. The CDR3 totals 11 residues. The germline V and J ends were trimmed by 6 bases and 4 bases, with 7 bases remaining between them. CDR3 sequence (DNA): TGTGCCAGCAGCCACACGTACGAGCAGTACTTC. Translation gives CASSHTYEQYF.

This clonotype is judged medium-sized. The V gene is TRBV11-2, the J gene TRBJ2-7; 10 bases line up with TRBD2. From germline, CDR1 is SGHAT and CDR2 FQNNGV. V was pared by 4 bases and J by 0 bases, with 3 bases of the junction left unmatched. The CDR3 covers 15 residues. The CDR3 nucleotides are TGTGCCAGCAGCTCGTCTAGCGGGAGCTCCTACGAGCAGTACTTC. Protein sequence: CASSSSSGSSYEQYF. The complete variable domain, with remaining parts taken from reference TRBV11-2 and TRBJ2-7, reads EAGVAQSPRYKIIEKRQSVAFWCNPISGHATLYWYQQILGQGPKLLIQFQNNGVVDDSQLPKDRFSAERLKGVDSTLKIQPAKLEDSAVYLCASSSSSGSSYEQYFGPGTRLTVT.

Relative to its sample, this clonotype is medium-sized. The V and J genes are TRBV20-1 and TRBJ2-3, with D perhaps TRBD1 or TRBD2 (5 bases each). Germline CDR1 and CDR2: DFQATT and SNEGSKA (reference sequence). V was shortened by 0 bases and J by 4 bases, with 23 bases between the two germline ends. The CDR3 is 18 residues long. CDR3 DNA: TGCAGTGCTAGAGATCCCACGGGACGGGGTCCCTCCGCAGATACGCAGTATTTT. Amino acids: CSARDPTGRGPSADTQYF.

This clonotype is termed medium-sized (0.01 to 0.1%). This rearrangement joins TRBV6-6 to TRBJ1-5; D is unresolved. The V gene lost 6 bases and the J gene lost 7 bases, with 10 bases spanning the gap. The CDR3 extends over 12 amino acids. Per the germline V gene, CDR1 is MNHNY and CDR2 is SVGAGI (reference sequence). The CDR3 region is CASRELGQPQHF. The DNA for the CDR3 is TGTGCCAGCAGGGAGTTGGGGCAGCCCCAGCATTTT.

This chain links TRBV5-6 with TRBJ2-1; 7 bases match TRBD1. With V trimmed by 4 bases and J by 4 bases, 11 bases remained unmatched. CDR3 length: 16 residues. CDR1 and CDR2 from the germline V gene are SGHDT and YYEEEE. The DNA for the CDR3 is TGTGCCAGCAGCCTTCCGGGACAGAATACTTACAATGAGCAGTTCTTC. Its translation: CASSLPGQNTYNEQFF.

By share, this clonotype ranks as medium-sized. The V call is TRBV7-9, the J call TRBJ1-5; D is perhaps TRBD1 (5 bases). CDR1 SEHNR and CDR2 FQNEAQ come from the germline V gene (reference sequence). Trimming took off 1 base at V and 1 base at J, with 11 bases between the two ends. This CDR3 comprises 16 residues. The CDR3 reads CASSLGTGESNQPQHF. DNA for the CDR3: TGTGCCAGCAGCTTAGGCACAGGCGAAAGCAATCAGCCCCAGCATTTT.

V gene TRBV7-2 combines with J gene TRBJ2-1, with TRBD1 identical over 8 bases. CDR3 length: 16 residues. CDR1 SGHTA and CDR2 FQGNSA come from the germline V gene. V was clipped by 6 bases and J by 2 bases; unmatched bases: 9. The CDR3 is CASSWDWDRTYNEQFF. CDR3 DNA: TGTGCCAGCAGTTGGGACTGGGACAGGACCTACAATGAGCAGTTCTTC.

Judged by abundance, this clonotype is medium-sized (0.01 to 0.1%). This chain links TRBV6-5 with TRBJ2-5, with TRBD2 matching 7 bases. V shed 6 bases and J 4 bases; nucleotides not matched to a gene: 11. This CDR3 contains 15 residues. The germline V gene has CDR1 MNHEY and CDR2 SVGAGI. CDR3 nucleotide sequence: TGTGCCAGCAGCCTTGAGTCCTCGGGAGGAGAGACCCAGTACTTC. As protein: CASSLESSGGETQYF.